This T cell receptor (beta chain) stems from a study of cytomegalovirus exposure and HLA in healthy donors. Assay: immunoSEQ multiplex PCR; the TCRdb copy retains only in-frame clones and omits some. The sample lists tens of thousands of clones; around 85% were seen once. The table lists this clone with a few counts. Germline V gives CDR1 SGHKS, CDR2 YYEKEE (reference sequence). This CDR3 contains 15 residues. J lost 9 bases, V lost 0 bases, and 8 bases had no gene match. The receptor's source is a man younger than 45 in good health and CMV-seronegative. The rearrangement joins TRBV5-5 to TRBJ1-5, with TRBD1 matching 8 bases. The source material was PBMCs. The CDR3, as DNA: TGTGCCAGCAGCTTGGACTCGACAGGGGAATCGCCCCAGCATTTT. Translated, it gives CASSLDSTGESPQHF.